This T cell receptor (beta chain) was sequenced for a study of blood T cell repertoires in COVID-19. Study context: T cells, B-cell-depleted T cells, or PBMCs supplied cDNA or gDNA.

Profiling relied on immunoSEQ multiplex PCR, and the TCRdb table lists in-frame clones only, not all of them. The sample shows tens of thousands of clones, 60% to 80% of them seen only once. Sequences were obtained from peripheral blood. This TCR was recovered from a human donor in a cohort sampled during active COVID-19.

Here the CDR3 DNA reads TGTGCCAGCAGCTTGGGATACGGGGGGGCCTACGAGCAGTACTTC. This encodes CASSLGYGGAYEQYF. V usage is TRBV5-4 and J usage is TRBJ2-7, with 8 bases aligning to TRBD2. V lost 0 bases, J lost 2 bases, and 4 bases stayed unmatched. Germline V gene sequence: CDR1 SGHNT, CDR2 YYREEE (reference sequence). This CDR3 contains 15 residues.